What follows describes a single T cell receptor (beta chain). Its matching antigen is unknown. TCRdb redid the calling of the reads with MiXCR, one entry per CDR3 protein. Of about 480,000 distinct CDR3 sequences detected, more than 30% appear once; the ten largest clones hold about a sixth. Germline V gene data show CDR1 as LNHNV and CDR2 as YYDKDF (reference sequence). CDR3 size: 15 residues. V was shortened by 0 bases and J by 0 bases, with 6 bases between the two germline ends. The source of the sample is a study of T cell repertoires in cytomegalovirus infection. Study overall: HLA-B-restricted CMV epitopes that are well studied were used alongside recently identified HLA-C-restricted ones. Both CMV infection and a matching HLA type were indicated by public TCR beta signatures. Study outcomes and limitations: Pooled public TCR beta family frequency picked out CMV carriers with the relevant HLA.

The sequence derives from a human donor in good health (CMV status not recorded). Some clones in this sample may be carry-over from other donors' samples. Sequences were derived from cultured PBMCs, sampled from culture after CMV antigen stimulation. This sequence joins TRBV15 and TRBJ1-3; no clear D. CDR3: CATSRDPNSGNTIYF. CDR3 nucleotides: TGTGCCACCAGCAGAGATCCCAACTCTGGAAACACCATATATTTT.